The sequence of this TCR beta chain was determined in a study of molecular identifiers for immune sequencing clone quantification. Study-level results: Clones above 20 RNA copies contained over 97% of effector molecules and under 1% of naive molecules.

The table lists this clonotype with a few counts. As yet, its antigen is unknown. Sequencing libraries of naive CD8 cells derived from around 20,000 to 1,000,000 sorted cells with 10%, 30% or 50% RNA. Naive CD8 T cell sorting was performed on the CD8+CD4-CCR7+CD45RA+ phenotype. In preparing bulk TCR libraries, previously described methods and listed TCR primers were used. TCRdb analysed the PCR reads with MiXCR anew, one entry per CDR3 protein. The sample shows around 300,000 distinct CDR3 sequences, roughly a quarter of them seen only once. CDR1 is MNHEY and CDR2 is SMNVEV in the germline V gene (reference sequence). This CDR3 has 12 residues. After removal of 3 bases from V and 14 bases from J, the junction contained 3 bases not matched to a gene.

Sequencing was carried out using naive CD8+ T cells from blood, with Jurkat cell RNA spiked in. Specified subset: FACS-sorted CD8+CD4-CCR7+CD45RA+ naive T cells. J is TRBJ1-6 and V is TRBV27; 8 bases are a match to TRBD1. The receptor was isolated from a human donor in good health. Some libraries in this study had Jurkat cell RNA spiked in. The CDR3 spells CASSFRDRTLHF. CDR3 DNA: TGTGCCAGCAGTTTTCGGGACAGGACCCTCCACTTT.